This TCR beta chain was sequenced for a study of CXCR3-negative and CXCR3-positive naive CD8 T cells (dated by TCRdb to about 2019). Background for the entire study: Roughly 140 million TRB reads were obtained in total, roughly 1.5 +/- 0.3 million reads per library. Diversity and physicochemical repertoire analyses covered under twelve donors pooled from two independent experiments. For the TRBV-TRBJ cluster analysis, the naive subsets came from 5 or 6 donors, while the memory cells came from 3 donors.

Taken from the germline V gene, the CDR1 and CDR2 loops are SGHDN and FVKESK. The CDR3 runs 16 amino acids, cysteine and phenylalanine included. The DNA is unrecorded. In the case of this clonotype: What antigen it recognizes has not been identified.

For sequencing, a NextSeq 550 was employed. The Human TCR Profiling Kit (MiLaboratory) was used to prepare UMI-labeled 5' RACE TRB cDNA libraries. cDNA synthesis used the entire amount of extracted RNA, and PCR amplification then used the entire amount of cDNA produced. Libraries were prepared in parallel using an identical number of PCR cycles. From the authors' description of their analysis: With a minimum of two reads required per UMI, MIGEC and MiXCR pulled out about 50,000 +/- 10,000 unique UMI-labeled TRB cDNA molecules from each library. On average, around 40,000 +/- 10,000 functional in-frame TRB CDR3 nucleotide clonotypes lacking stop codons were found per library. After downsampling to 5000 UMI-labeled TRB molecules per sample, diversity metrics such as normalized Shannon-Wiener and Chao1 were calculated in VDJtools. VDJtools computed clonotype-size-weighted physicochemical properties of the central five CDR3 residues: interaction energy, strength, volume and Kidera factor 4. After reprocessing by TCRdb, each CDR3 protein sequence is one entry, and no DNA is given. The V and J calls were not made by the authors but by TCRdb's processing. This sample's table lists 28,000 or so distinct CDR3 sequences. Approximately 2.6% of the sample rests with the top ten.

What the study reported, not specific to this receptor: Because surface CD5, which is linked to self-reactivity in mice, was comparable between the naive subsets, TCR interaction strength was also inferred from the physicochemical properties of TRB CDR3s. Similar TRBV-TRBJ usage was shown by naive CXCR3-negative and CXCR3-positive cells from the same donor, whereas distinct patterns were shown by memory cells. Both naive subsets had comparably high repertoire diversity, while memory CD8+ T cells had much lower repertoire diversity. Compared with CXCR3-negative naive cells, CXCR3-positive naive cells had TRB CDR3s with higher hydrophobicity (lower Kidera factor 4), lower energy, and higher strength and volume indices. Freshly isolated PBMCs were used for most assays because CXCR3 expression partially decreased after cryopreservation.

Each CD8+ T cell subset was flow-sorted in triplicate, and 300,000 or so cells per subset were placed directly into RLT lysis buffer. To exclude memory contaminants, naive CD8+ T cells were stringently defined as CD45RO-CCR7+CD27+CD95-. Using standard density gradient centrifugation, peripheral blood mononuclear cells were isolated from buffy coats. A FACSAria III was used to flow-sort naive CXCR3-negative and CXCR3-positive CD8+ T cells. An RNeasy Mini Kit was used to extract total RNA from the sorted cells. What was sequenced was naive CXCR3- CD8+ T cells from blood. Per the publication, the cell subset or site label means: CD45RO-CCR7+CD27+CD95- naive CD8+ T cells lacking CXCR3 (TNR3-). The sequence came from a human donor in good health. Some clones in this sample may be carry-over from other donors' samples. Recombination connected TRBV14 to TRBJ2-7; TCRdb's D gene call, TRBD1, goes unchecked for lack of DNA. The CDR3 has the sequence CASSQALQRGHFEQYF.